This T cell receptor beta chain derives from a study of response to subunit inactivated influenza vaccine. TCRdb reanalysed the RT-PCR reads using MiXCR and keeps one entry per CDR3 protein. The sample has 800,000 to 1,000,000 distinct CDR3 sequences; 21% are singletons. Trimming removed 0 bases from V and 4 bases from J, with 9 bases in between. Germline V gene sequence: CDR1 LGHNA, CDR2 YNFKEQ. The CDR3 contains 15 residues. General study findings and limits: Every seasonal influenza vaccination brings in few new T cells, the authors suggested.

With regard to this clonotype: Its antigen is unknown.

This chain connects TRBV4-2 to TRBJ1-4; D unclear. Sequencing used PBMCs from blood, obtained 4 to 6 days after vaccination. The clonotype was recovered from a man aged 50-60 years who received an inactivated influenza vaccine. The CDR3 DNA reads TGTGCCAGCAGCCAAGAGGACTGGGGTAATGAAAAACTGTTTTTT. It is translated as CASSQEDWGNEKLFF.